These 13 T cell receptor beta chains were sequenced from one sample in a study of T cells in women clearing cervical HPV infection. Profiling relied on immunoSEQ multiplex PCR, and the TCRdb table lists in-frame clones only, not all of them. With roughly 49,000 clones in the sample, the ten largest clones hold approximately 1%. The sample consisted of blood buffy coat. These receptor sequences come from a woman aged 18 to 69 with a cervical HPV16 infection that either progressed to CIN3+ or cleared (not recorded which).

Note on this clone: The read finishes 3 residues shy of the CDR3 end, and the germline J gene is used to complete it. This chain links TRBV18 with TRBJ2-4; D possibly corresponds to TRBD1 (6 bases). Germline CDR1 is KGHSH and CDR2 is LQKENI. This CDR3 has 15 amino acids. CDR3 region: CASSPDRFRSYGQYF. The sequenced part of the CDR3 DNA is TGTGCCAGCTCACCAGACAGGTTTCGTAGCTATGGT.

As to this clone: The observed sequence ends 3 residues before the CDR3 terminus, with the missing tail filled in from the germline J gene. V usage is TRBV6-4 and J usage is TRBJ2-3; 8 bases line up with TRBD2. The germline V gene has CDR1 MRHNA and CDR2 SNTAGT. V gave up 2 bases and J gave up 1 base; unmatched junction bases: 2. This CDR3 spans 15 amino acids. CDR3 in amino acids: CASSDTRGGTDTQYF. The sequenced part of the CDR3 DNA is TGTGCCAGCAGTGACACGCGGGGGGGCACAGATACG.

Note on this clone: The CDR3 goes on 3 residues after the read ends, and that part is filled in from the germline J gene. The gene calls are TRBV6-2 or TRBV6-3 and TRBJ2-5; maybe TRBD2 (5 bases). The CDR3 length is 13 residues. CDR1 MNHEY and CDR2 SVGEGT come from the germline V gene. Trimming removed 6 bases at V and 3 bases at J, with 11 bases between. The CDR3 is CASSGVAKETQYF. CDR3 bases read: TGTGCCAGCAGCGGGGTGGCCAAAGAGACC.

In the case of this clone: The missing CDR3 end, 3 residues past where the read stops, is filled in from the germline J gene. This rearrangement joins TRBV2 to TRBJ1-4; 9 bases align to TRBD1. V trimming: 9 bases; J trimming: 8 bases; junction bases outside the gene matches: 10. Germline loops: CDR1 SNHLY, CDR2 FYNNEI. The CDR3 is 14 amino acids. The sequenced CDR3 bases are TGTGCCAGTGGTTTAACAGGGGGCCGAGAAAAA. This codes for CASGLTGGREK. The CDR3 in its entirety is CASGLTGGREKLFF.

A note on this clone: The read halts 3 residues ahead of the CDR3 end, with the missing end drawn from the germline J gene. The same CDR3 also results from other DNA sequences found in this sample. The chain recombines TRBV5-1 with TRBJ2-7; 8 bases fit TRBD1. The V and J ends lost 1 base and 1 base, in that order; junction bases with no gene match: 4. Germline V gene lookup returns CDR1 SGHRS and CDR2 YFSETQ. The CDR3 is 15 residues long. The CDR3 DNA, read in part, is TGCGCCAGCAGCTTGTTGGACAGGGTATCCTACGAG. This sequence encodes CASSLLDRVSYE. The full CDR3 protein reads CASSLLDRVSYEQYF. The variable domain in full, completed from reference TRBV5-1 and TRBJ2-7, reads KAGVTQTPRYLIKTRGQQVTLSCSPISGHRSVSWYQQTPGQGLQFLFEYFSETQRNKGNFPGRFSGRQFSNSRSEMNVSTLELGDSALYLCASSLLDRVSYEQYFGPGTRLTVT.

To note about this clone: The missing CDR3 end, 3 residues past where the read stops, is filled in from the germline J gene. The rearrangement joins TRBV29-1 to TRBJ1-1; possibly TRBD1 for D (6 bases). Trimming stripped 6 bases from V and 5 bases from J, with 16 bases between. Per the germline V gene, CDR1 is SQVTM and CDR2 is ANQGSEA. CDR3 size: 13 residues. CDR3 DNA, as far as it was read: TGCAGCGTGATGACAGGCGTTACGACTGAA. Protein product: CSVMTGVTTE. The full CDR3 is CSVMTGVTTEAFF.

In the case of this clone: The CDR3 end is not reached by the read, which stops 3 residues before it; the germline J gene fills it in. This rearrangement joins TRBV6-4 to TRBJ2-5; 13 nucleotides match TRBD2. V shed 6 bases, J shed 5 bases, and the junction held 6 bases outside the gene matches. The CDR3 spans 15 residues. CDR1 and CDR2 from the germline V gene are MRHNA and SNTAGT. The CDR3 DNA, read in part, is TGTGCCAGCAGCCAACTAGCGGGGGGGCCGGAGACC. Translated, it gives CASSQLAGGPET. The whole CDR3 reads CASSQLAGGPETQYF.

Note on this clone: From the germline J gene comes the end of the CDR3, since the read stops 3 residues before it. The rearrangement links TRBV5-1 to TRBJ2-1, with 8 bases lining up with TRBD2. The V and J ends lost 6 bases and 3 bases, in that order; junction bases with no gene match: 8. Germline-derived CDR1 and CDR2 are SGHRS and YFSETQ. There are 15 residues in the CDR3. The covered CDR3 bases are TGCGCCAGCACACCAGCGGGGGAGAACTACAATGAG. Translating gives CASTPAGENYNE. The entire CDR3 is CASTPAGENYNEQFF.

This chain's CDR3 is CASSPAASGGDEQFF. The part of the CDR3 DNA that was read is TGTGCCAGCAGCCCAGCGGCTAGCGGGGGAGATGAG. V usage is TRBV9 and J usage is TRBJ2-1; 10 bases align to TRBD2. The read terminates 3 residues before the CDR3 end, so the remaining end is supplied by the germline J gene. Germline CDR1 reads SGDLS; CDR2 reads YYNGEE. The CDR3 has 15 residues. The ends lost 4 bases at V and 8 bases at J; junction bases unmatched: 9. The entire variable domain, with the rest obtained from reference TRBV9 and TRBJ2-1, is as follows: DSGVTQTPKHLITATGQRVTLRCSPRSGDLSVYWYQQSLDQGLQFLIQYYNGEERAKGNILERFSAQQFPDLHSELNLSSLELGDSALYFCASSPAASGGDEQFFGPGTRLTVL.

About this clone: The observed sequence ends 3 residues before the CDR3 terminus, with the missing tail filled in from the germline J gene. V gene TRBV4-1 combines with J gene TRBJ2-3, with TRBD2 identical over 10 bases. Germline CDR1 MGHRA, CDR2 YSYEKL. The CDR3 loop spans 17 amino acids. V shed 0 bases and J 4 bases; nucleotides not matched to a gene: 7. This CDR3 reads CASSQEKALAGADTQYF. The sequenced CDR3 bases are TGCGCCAGCAGCCAAGAAAAAGCGCTAGCGGGGGCAGATACG.

For this clone: Read sequence stops 3 residues before the CDR3 end, and the germline J gene provides the missing end. The V call is TRBV18, the J call TRBJ2-2; D possibly matches TRBD1 or TRBD2 (6 bases each). Germline CDR1 and CDR2: KGHSH and LQKENI. The CDR3 has 13 residues. This chain's CDR3 is CASSPMEGEKLFF. Incomplete CDR3 DNA: TGTGCCAGCTCACCAATGGAGGGGGAAAAG. Using reference TRBV18 and TRBJ2-2 for the parts outside the CDR3, the full variable domain is NAGVMQNPRHLVRRRGQEARLRCSPMKGHSHVYWYRQLPEEGLKFMVYLQKENIIDESGMPKERFSAEFPKEGPSILRIQQVVRGDSAAYFCASSPMEGEKLFFGEGSRLTVL.

Remarks on this clone: The read terminates 3 residues ahead of where the CDR3 ends, so the germline J gene completes it. This rearrangement joins TRBV20-1 to TRBJ1-1; TRBD1 is a possible D gene (5 bases). This CDR3 is built from 13 residues. V was pared by 3 bases and J by 6 bases, with 14 bases between. Germline CDR1 DFQATT, CDR2 SNEGSKA (reference sequence). The CDR3 DNA, read in part, is TGCAGTGCTAGGGAGGGGCAGGTCGCTGAA. Its protein is CSAREGQVAE. In full, the CDR3 reads CSAREGQVAEAFF.

About this clone itself: The read gets to within 3 residues of the CDR3 end, and the germline J gene fills in the rest. V usage is TRBV20-1 and J usage is TRBJ1-5, with D maybe TRBD1 (6 bases). V was cut by 3 bases and J by 3 bases, with 12 bases left in between. CDR3 length: 14 residues. Germline lookup yields CDR1 DFQATT and CDR2 SNEGSKA (reference sequence). The CDR3 bases that were read are TGCAGTGCTAGGGACACAGGGCCCAATCAGCCC. This gives the protein CSARDTGPNQP. The full CDR3 reads CSARDTGPNQPQHF.